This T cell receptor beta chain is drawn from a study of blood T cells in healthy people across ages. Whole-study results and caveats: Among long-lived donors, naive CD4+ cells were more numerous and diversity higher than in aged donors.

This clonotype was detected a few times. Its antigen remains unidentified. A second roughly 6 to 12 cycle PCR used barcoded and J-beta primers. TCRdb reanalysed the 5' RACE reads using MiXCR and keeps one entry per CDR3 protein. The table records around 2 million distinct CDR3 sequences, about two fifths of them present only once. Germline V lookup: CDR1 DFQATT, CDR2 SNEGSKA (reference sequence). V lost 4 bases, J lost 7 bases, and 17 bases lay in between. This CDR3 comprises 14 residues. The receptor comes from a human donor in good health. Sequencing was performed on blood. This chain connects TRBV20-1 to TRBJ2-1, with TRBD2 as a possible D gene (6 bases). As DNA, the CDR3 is TGCAGTGCTACCAAGACTAGAGGGAGAAATGAGCAGTTCTTC. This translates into CSATKTRGRNEQFF.